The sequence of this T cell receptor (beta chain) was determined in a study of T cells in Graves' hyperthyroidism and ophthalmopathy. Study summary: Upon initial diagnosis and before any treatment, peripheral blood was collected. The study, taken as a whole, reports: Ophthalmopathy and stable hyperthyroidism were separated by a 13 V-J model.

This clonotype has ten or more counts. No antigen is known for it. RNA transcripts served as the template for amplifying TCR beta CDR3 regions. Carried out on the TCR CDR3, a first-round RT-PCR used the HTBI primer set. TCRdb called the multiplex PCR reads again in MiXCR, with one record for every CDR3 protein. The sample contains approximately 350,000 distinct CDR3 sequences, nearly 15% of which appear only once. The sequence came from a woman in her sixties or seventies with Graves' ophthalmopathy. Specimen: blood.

The CDR3, as DNA: TGCAGTGCTATGGACGGGACAGGGGGCACAGATACGCAGTATTTT. Translation: CSAMDGTGGTDTQYF. This chain connects TRBV20-1 to TRBJ2-3; 10 nucleotides align to TRBD1. Germline V gene sequence: CDR1 DFQATT, CDR2 SNEGSKA (reference sequence). This CDR3 contains 15 residues. Germline trimming cut 4 bases from V and 1 base from J; bases unmatched to any gene: 5.